The 16 T cell receptor beta chains in this list originate from one sample, sequenced in a study of blood T cell repertoires in COVID-19. Here immunoSEQ multiplex PCR was the method, and the copy in TCRdb shows in-frame clones only, minus some. The repertoire holds approximately 400,000 clones, with around 87% as singletons. Material for sequencing was PBMCs or T cells enriched from blood (not recorded which). Receptors originate from a man aged 30 to 45 who had recovered from COVID-19.

This clone was seen once. Other DNA sequences in the sample encode the same CDR3. This sequence joins TRBV6-5 and TRBJ1-6, with 7 nucleotides matching TRBD1. CDR3 size: 14 residues. J lost 3 bases, V lost 8 bases, and 4 bases had no gene match. Germline V CDR1 and CDR2: MNHEY, SVGAGI. The CDR3 here is CASRRDSYNSPLHF. CDR3 in DNA: TGTGCCAGCCGAAGGGACAGCTATAATTCACCCCTCCACTTT.

The rearrangement joins TRBV7-9 to TRBJ1-6; tentatively, D is TRBD1 (5 bases). This CDR3 contains 15 residues. Germline loops: CDR1 SEHNR, CDR2 FQNEAQ (reference sequence). Trimming took off 5 bases at V and 0 bases at J, with 8 bases between the two ends. In DNA form, the CDR3 reads TGTGCCAGCAGCCAAGACAGCTCCTATAATTCACCCCTCCACTTT. Translated: CASSQDSSYNSPLHF.

Only one count was recorded for this clone. V usage is TRBV5-1 and J usage is TRBJ2-5; TRBD2 matches at 8 bases. The CDR3 consists of 16 residues. Germline V CDR1 and CDR2: SGHRS, YFSETQ. The J segment lost 2 bases and the V segment lost 4 bases, leaving 10 bases of the junction unmatched. The CDR3 loop is CASSPQVRGAQETQYF. The CDR3 DNA reads TGCGCCAGCAGCCCTCAGGTGCGGGGGGCTCAAGAGACCCAGTACTTC.

V is TRBV3-1 (or the pseudogene TRBV3-2) and J is TRBJ1-5; D perhaps matches TRBD1 (6 bases). Trimming stripped 3 bases from V and 8 bases from J, with 11 bases between. Germline V gene lookup returns CDR1 LGHDT and CDR2 YNNKEL (reference sequence). This CDR3 has 13 amino acids. The chain's CDR3 is CASSHLGGEPQHF. CDR3 nucleotide sequence: TGTGCCAGCAGCCATTTAGGGGGGGAGCCCCAGCATTTT.

The chain recombines TRBV7-9 with TRBJ2-7; 12 bases line up with TRBD1. The CDR3 is 16 amino acids. V trimming: 1 base; J trimming: 4 bases; junction bases outside the gene matches: 5. Germline CDR1 and CDR2: SEHNR and FQNEAQ (reference sequence). CDR3 bases: TGTGCCAGCAGCTTAGGGGGACAGGGGGCTAGGTACGAGCAGTACTTC. Translating it yields CASSLGGQGARYEQYF. Looking up the rest from reference TRBV7-9 and TRBJ2-7 gives the full variable domain: DTGVSQNPRHKITKRGQNVTFRCDPISEHNRLYWYRQTLGQGPEFLTYFQNEAQLEKSRLLSDRFSAERPKGSFSTLEIQRTEQGDSAMYLCASSLGGQGARYEQYFGPGTRLTVT.

This sequence joins TRBV27 and TRBJ2-3, with D tentatively TRBD1 (6 bases). V lost 11 bases to trimming and J lost 6 bases, with 12 bases between them. Germline V gene data show CDR1 as MNHEY and CDR2 as SMNVEV (reference sequence). There are 11 residues in the CDR3. The chain's CDR3 is CASRQVDTQYF. For the CDR3, the DNA is TGTGCCTCGAGACAGGTTGATACGCAGTATTTT.

In its sample, this clone was seen once. The V call is TRBV10-3, the J call TRBJ2-2; 11 bases line up with TRBD1. The trim removed 7 bases at V and 7 bases at J, leaving 2 bases unmatched. CDR1 is ENHRY, CDR2 SYGVKD, per germline. CDR3 length equals 13 residues. DNA for the CDR3: TGTGCCATCATCGGGACAGGGGGCGGGGAGCTGTTTTTT. Translating it yields CAIIGTGGGELFF.

The rearrangement uses TRBV6-5 and TRBJ1-1, with D tentatively TRBD1 (5 bases). The V gene's germline CDR1 is MNHEY and CDR2 SVGAGI. The CDR3 runs to 13 residues. The germline V and J ends were trimmed by 0 bases and 4 bases, with 6 bases remaining between them. CDR3 nucleotide sequence: TGTGCCAGCAGTTACTCAGGGGTCACTGAAGCTTTCTTT. Its protein is CASSYSGVTEAFF.

Only a few counts were recorded for this clone. The chain is built from TRBV2 and TRBJ2-1, with TRBD2 matching 9 bases. The V gene end was trimmed by 3 bases and the J gene end by 5 bases; junction bases not matched to a gene: 2. The CDR3 extends over 14 amino acids. Germline loops: CDR1 SNHLY, CDR2 FYNNEI. The CDR3 is CASSELAGHNEQFF. CDR3 DNA: TGTGCCAGCAGTGAGCTAGCGGGGCACAATGAGCAGTTCTTC. The whole variable domain, remainder taken from reference TRBV2 and TRBJ2-1, is EPEVTQTPSHQVTQMGQEVILRCVPISNHLYFYWYRQILGQKVEFLVSFYNNEISEKSEIFDDQFSVERPDGSNFTLKIRSTKLEDSAMYFCASSELAGHNEQFFGPGTRLTVL.

The rearrangement joins TRBV30 to TRBJ1-2; possibly TRBD1 for D (6 bases). Germline V lookup: CDR1 GTSNPN, CDR2 SVGIG (reference sequence). Deletions cut 4 bases from V and 4 bases from J, with 13 bases between. CDR3 size: 13 residues. The CDR3 region has the DNA TGTGCCTGGAAAGCGACAGGCGGCTATGGCTACACCTTC. This encodes CAWKATGGYGYTF.

The J gene is TRBJ1-5, the V gene TRBV18, with D perhaps TRBD1 (5 bases). The CDR3 is made up of 14 amino acids. Trimming removed 2 bases from V and 4 bases from J, with 9 bases in between. Germline V gives CDR1 KGHSH, CDR2 LQKENI. In DNA form, the CDR3 reads TGTGCCAGCTCACCAGCGCAGGGAAATCAGCCCCAGCATTTT. It yields the protein CASSPAQGNQPQHF.

This rearrangement joins TRBV9 to TRBJ2-2, with 11 bases that match TRBD2. After removal of 2 bases from V and 5 bases from J, the junction contained 2 bases not matched to a gene. Per the germline V gene, CDR1 is SGDLS and CDR2 is YYNGEE. The CDR3 contains 15 residues. DNA for the CDR3: TGTGCCAGCAGCGTTAGCGGGGGGGTTACCGGGGAGCTGTTTTTT. It specifies CASSVSGGVTGELFF.

CDR3 bases: TGTGCCAGTAGTATCGGGTCCCCCGGGGACACTGAAGCTTTCTTT. As protein: CASSIGSPGDTEAFF. J is TRBJ1-1 and V is TRBV19, with D uncertain. The CDR3 length is 15 residues. CDR1 and CDR2 from the germline V gene are LNHDA and SQIVND (reference sequence). The V gene lost 3 bases and the J gene lost 3 bases, with 14 bases spanning the gap. Filled out from reference TRBV19 and TRBJ1-1, the complete variable domain reads DGGITQSPKYLFRKEGQNVTLSCEQNLNHDAMYWYRQDPGQGLRLIYYSQIVNDFQKGDIAEGYSVSREKKESFPLTVTSAQKNPTAFYLCASSIGSPGDTEAFFGQGTRLTVV.

The chain has TRBV27 and TRBJ2-7; perhaps TRBD1 as D (6 bases). V was clipped by 6 bases and J by 1 base, with 16 bases between them. Germline V CDR1 and CDR2: MNHEY, SMNVEV (reference sequence). The CDR3 extends over 15 amino acids. For the CDR3, the DNA is TGTGCCAGCAGCCGAGGGACATCGCCTTCCTACGAGCAGTACTTC. Encoded protein: CASSRGTSPSYEQYF.

The genes are TRBV6-6 and TRBJ1-2; D possibly corresponds to TRBD1 (5 bases). The CDR3 runs to 14 residues. Trimming shortened V by 4 bases and J by 7 bases, and 16 bases separated the two germline ends. Germline V gives CDR1 MNHNY, CDR2 SVGAGI (reference sequence). In DNA, the CDR3 is TGTGCCAGCAGTTCCCTGGGGGGGGAATTTGGCTACACCTTC. Its protein is CASSSLGGEFGYTF.

In its sample, this clone was seen once. The chain is built from TRBV25-1 and TRBJ1-3, with 9 bases matching TRBD1. The germline CDR1 and CDR2 sequences are MGHDK and SYGVNS. The CDR3 has 16 amino acids. Unmatched junction bases numbered 2, after V lost 0 bases and J lost 2 bases. CDR3 DNA sequence: TGTGCCAGCAGTGAATACGGGACAGGGCCTGGAAACACCATATATTTT. Translation gives CASSEYGTGPGNTIYF.